This T cell receptor beta chain originates from a study of T cell therapy after organ transplantation. Whole-study context: T cells were expanded about 14 days with 30 CMV class I/II epitopes. Patients received a median of 1.92 x 10^8 CMV-specific T cells over 2 to 6 infusions. Findings and limits, study-wide: Confounding by concurrent antirejection or antiviral medications was not assessed.

CDR1 and CDR2 (germline): LGHNA, YSLEER. This CDR3 has 18 residues. J gave up 1 base and V 1 base, and 6 bases lay outside the gene matches. Measured with immunoSEQ multiplex PCR; TCRdb has only the in-frame clones, and not every one. The data hold some 47,000 clones, with about 94% observed a single time. This clone has just one count. The antigen is unknown. These transplant recipients had drug-resistant or recurrent cytomegalovirus infection. The chain joins TRBV4-3 to TRBJ2-6; 8 positions match TRBD2. This clonotype was sampled from a human patient who had received a solid organ transplant and had CMV disease. The source material was CD8+ T cells from blood, sampled before autologous CMV-specific T cell therapy. The CDR3 is CASSQGIGGVSGANVLTF. CDR3 nucleotide sequence: TGCGCCAGCAGCCAAGGGATCGGGGGGGTTTCTGGGGCCAACGTCCTGACTTTC.